The clone carrying this T cell receptor (beta chain) was detected only a few times. Antigen specificity is unknown. Each CDR3 protein is one row after TCRdb ran MiXCR on the reads. Among fewer than 80,000 distinct CDR3 sequences, 20% were seen once, and the ten largest hold more than 6.5%. This sample is part of a study of type 1 regulatory T cells. Overall study: T-allo10 is an in vitro-generated, Tr1-enriched CD4 T cell product specific for alloantigen.

General study points: Type 1 regulatory T cells had a more restricted TCR repertoire than non-type 1 regulatory T cells.

Sequenced: cultured type 1 regulatory T (Tr1) cells, either the whole culture or a sorted fraction (not recorded which). The clonotype was recovered from a human donor in good health.

DNA of the CDR3: TGTGCCAGCTCCCGGGACAGATACAATGAGCAGTTCTTC. Translating gives CASSRDRYNEQFF. This rearrangement joins TRBV2 to TRBJ2-1; 7 nucleotides agree with TRBD1. The CDR3 extends over 13 amino acids. Trimming cost V 8 bases and J 4 bases; bases outside gene matches: 5. Germline loops: CDR1 SNHLY, CDR2 FYNNEI. Full variable domain (remainder filled in from reference TRBV2 and TRBJ2-1): EPEVTQTPSHQVTQMGQEVILRCVPISNHLYFYWYRQILGQKVEFLVSFYNNEISEKSEIFDDQFSVERPDGSNFTLKIRSTKLEDSAMYFCASSRDRYNEQFFGPGTRLTVL.